Each of the 7 T cell receptor beta chains below was sequenced from the same sample in a study of OX40 agonist ivuxolimab in advanced cancers. Data came from immunoSEQ multiplex PCR; TCRdb stores just in-frame clones and leaves some out. Of 50,000 or so clones listed, less than 95% are singletons. The specimen was CD4+ or CD8+ T cells sorted from blood, collected in a trial of the OX40 agonist ivuxolimab. These receptors were collected from an adult with an advanced solid tumor such as melanoma, head and neck, liver or kidney cancer.

CDR3 sequence: CAWSVQGGGYNEQFF. CDR3 nucleotides: TGTGCCTGGAGTGTACAAGGCGGGGGTTACAATGAGCAGTTCTTC. V gene TRBV30 combines with J gene TRBJ2-1, with 7 bases lining up with TRBD2. Germline-derived CDR1 and CDR2 are GTSNPN and SVGIG (reference sequence). The V gene end was trimmed by 0 bases and the J gene end by 4 bases; junction bases not matched to a gene: 6. The CDR3 contains 15 residues.

This clone was recorded only once. J is TRBJ2-7 and V is TRBV14; a possible D gene is TRBD2 (5 bases). Germline loops: CDR1 SGHDN, CDR2 FVKESK. This CDR3 contains 15 residues. V gave up 2 bases and J gave up 3 bases, with 14 bases separating them. CDR3: CASSQPGAGGYEQYF. CDR3 DNA: TGTGCCAGCAGCCAACCTGGCGCTGGAGGCTACGAGCAGTACTTC.

The gene calls are TRBV27 and TRBJ2-1, with D perhaps matching TRBD1 or TRBD2 (5 bases each). The V gene's germline CDR1 is MNHEY and CDR2 SMNVEV (reference sequence). Trimming removed 6 bases from V and 9 bases from J, with 18 bases in between. The CDR3 has 14 residues. This chain's CDR3 is CASSPMYGGSEQFF. CDR3 DNA: TGTGCCAGCAGCCCCATGTATGGGGGAAGTGAGCAGTTCTTC.

The chain combines TRBV9 with TRBJ2-5, with D perhaps given as TRBD1 or TRBD2 (6 bases each). Germline loops: CDR1 SGDLS, CDR2 YYNGEE. V gave up 1 base and J gave up 4 bases, with 14 bases separating them. This CDR3 has 15 residues. CDR3 sequence reads: CASSVSWGAGETQYF. The CDR3, as DNA: TGTGCCAGCAGCGTAAGTTGGGGGGCAGGAGAGACCCAGTACTTC.

The chain employs TRBV4-3 and TRBJ1-2; D is unresolved. There are 18 residues in the CDR3. Germline-derived CDR1 and CDR2 are LGHNA and YSLEER. V was cut by 0 bases and J by 8 bases, with 25 bases left in between. The CDR3 protein is CASSQDPAGRSLLWGYTF. The CDR3 nucleotides read TGCGCCAGCAGCCAAGATCCGGCAGGTCGTTCTTTGCTTTGGGGCTACACCTTC.

The chain employs TRBV9 and TRBJ2-1, with D tentatively TRBD2 (6 bases). Germline CDR1 is SGDLS and CDR2 is YYNGEE. V was clipped by 4 bases and J by 10 bases, with 24 bases between them. The CDR3 runs to 16 residues. DNA of the CDR3: TGTGCCAGCAGCCCGCCCCAGGGACTGGAAGAAGTAGAGCAGTTCTTC. This codes for CASSPPQGLEEVEQFF.

V usage is TRBV7-9 and J usage is TRBJ2-2; weak D call: TRBD1 (5 bases). The CDR3 length is 15 residues. Germline CDR1 is SEHNR and CDR2 is FQNEAQ (reference sequence). The V gene lost 5 bases and the J gene lost 5 bases, with 15 bases spanning the gap. CDR3 nucleotides: TGTGCCAGCAGCGTGACGCAGGGTTTGACCGGGGAGCTGTTTTTT. Its translation: CASSVTQGLTGELFF. Complete variable domain (other parts from reference TRBV7-9 and TRBJ2-2): DTGVSQNPRHKITKRGQNVTFRCDPISEHNRLYWYRQTLGQGPEFLTYFQNEAQLEKSRLLSDRFSAERPKGSFSTLEIQRTEQGDSAMYLCASSVTQGLTGELFFGEGSRLTVL.